The T cell receptor beta chain under discussion was sequenced for a study of shared clonotypes between healthy human individuals. This clone was seen a handful of times. The CDR3 length is 15 residues. The V gene's germline CDR1 is PRHDT and CDR2 FYEKMQ (reference sequence). V was shortened by 8 bases and J by 4 bases, with 18 bases between the two germline ends. Adult Caucasians living in Nashville, Tennessee made up all of the donors. Clones were read by immunoSEQ multiplex PCR, and TCRdb kept only the in-frame ones, dropping some. The data contain over a million clones, 78% of them singletons. This TCR came from a man between 18 and 29 years old in good health. Some clones in this sample may be carry-over from other donors' samples. This chain uses TRBV13 with TRBJ1-3; D gene uncertain. The sequenced material came from memory CD4+ T cells from PBMCs. Subset given: CD45RA-negative fraction. The CDR3: CASRRERTRGNTIYF. CDR3 nucleotide sequence: TGTGCCAGCCGGAGGGAAAGAACGCGAGGAAACACCATATATTTT.